This T cell receptor beta chain came from a study of human T cells and chemical hapten exposure. Sample time point: healthy volunteer bleed at 2 weeks. Researchers extracted total RNA from unfractionated whole blood. The sample holds a few counts of this clonotype. Individual cDNA molecules each carried unique molecular identifiers attached by the library. The authors' processing: Samples held a median of 95,638 TCRs, range about 23,224–700,000. TCRdb fed the RACE reads into MiXCR, producing one record per CDR3 protein. It is TCRdb's table, rather than the study itself, that gives the V and J calls and clone size. Seen here are more than 70,000 distinct CDR3 sequences, about 8.7% observed once, and the top ten hold around 3%. The sequence was obtained from a female donor in good health. Some clones in this sample may be carry-over from other donors' samples. The sequenced sample was whole blood.

This CDR3 reads CASSQVSSGSTDTQYF. CDR3 nucleotide sequence: TGCGCCAGCAGCCAAGTCTCTAGCGGTAGCACAGATACGCAGTATTTT. V and J are TRBV4-1 and TRBJ2-3; 7 bases align to TRBD2. The CDR3 extends over 16 amino acids. Trimming took 1 base from V and 0 from J; bases not matched to a gene: 4. Germline CDR1 MGHRA, CDR2 YSYEKL.